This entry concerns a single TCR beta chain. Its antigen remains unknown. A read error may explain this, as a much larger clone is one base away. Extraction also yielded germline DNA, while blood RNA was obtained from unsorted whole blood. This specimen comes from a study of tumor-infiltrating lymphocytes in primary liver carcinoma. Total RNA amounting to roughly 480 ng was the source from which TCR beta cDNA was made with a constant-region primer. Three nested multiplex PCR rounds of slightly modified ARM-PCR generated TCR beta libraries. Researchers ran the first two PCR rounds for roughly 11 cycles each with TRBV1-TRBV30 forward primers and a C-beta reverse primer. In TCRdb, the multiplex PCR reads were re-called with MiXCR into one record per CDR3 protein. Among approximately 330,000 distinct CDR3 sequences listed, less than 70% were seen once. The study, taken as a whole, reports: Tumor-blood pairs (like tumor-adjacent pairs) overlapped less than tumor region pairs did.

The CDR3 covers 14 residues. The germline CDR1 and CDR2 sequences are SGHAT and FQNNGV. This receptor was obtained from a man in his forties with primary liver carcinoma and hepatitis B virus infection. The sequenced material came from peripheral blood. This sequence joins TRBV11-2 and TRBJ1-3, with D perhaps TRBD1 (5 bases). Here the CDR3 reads CAGSLPQDRNTIYF. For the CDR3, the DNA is TGTGCCGGCAGCTTACCCCAGGACAGAAACACCATATATTTT.